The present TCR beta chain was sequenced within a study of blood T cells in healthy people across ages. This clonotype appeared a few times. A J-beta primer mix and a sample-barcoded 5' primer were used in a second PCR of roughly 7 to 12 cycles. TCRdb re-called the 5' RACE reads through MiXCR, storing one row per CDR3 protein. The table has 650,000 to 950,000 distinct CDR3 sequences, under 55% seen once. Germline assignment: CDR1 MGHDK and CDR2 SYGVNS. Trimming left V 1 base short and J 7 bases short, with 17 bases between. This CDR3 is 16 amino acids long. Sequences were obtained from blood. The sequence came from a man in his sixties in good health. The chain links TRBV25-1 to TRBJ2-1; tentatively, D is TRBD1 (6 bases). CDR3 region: CASSESGKRQGNEQFF. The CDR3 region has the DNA TGTGCCAGCAGTGAATCGGGGAAAAGGCAGGGGAATGAGCAGTTCTTC. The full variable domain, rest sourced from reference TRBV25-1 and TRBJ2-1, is EADIYQTPRYLVIGTGKKITLECSQTMGHDKMYWYQQDPGMELHLIHYSYGVNSTEKGDLSSESTVSRIRTEHFPLTLESARPSHTSQYLCASSESGKRQGNEQFFGPGTRLTVL.